This entry lists 18 T cell receptor beta chains sequenced from one sample in a study of blood T cells in healthy people across ages. The second PCR ran about 6 to 11 cycles with a sample-barcoded 5' primer and J-beta primers. Each CDR3 protein gets one entry after TCRdb re-called the 5' RACE reads with MiXCR. Of about 1.4 million distinct CDR3 sequences in the sample, 59% were seen once. The sequencing input was blood. Receptors originate from a man aged 18 to 30 in good health.

This sequence joins TRBV11-2 and TRBJ2-7; maybe TRBD1 (6 bases). V was cut by 6 bases and J by 5 bases, with 20 bases left in between. The CDR3 runs 15 residues. Germline CDR1 SGHAT, CDR2 FQNNGV. The DNA of the CDR3 is TGTGCCAGCAGTCAGCTCAGGGGAGTCCAGGACGAGCAGTACTTC. Its protein is CASSQLRGVQDEQYF.

This chain connects TRBV6-6 to TRBJ2-1; no firm D call. Per germline, CDR1 MNHNY and CDR2 SVGAGI (reference sequence). Trimming shortened V by 4 bases and J by 0 bases, and 10 bases separated the two germline ends. The CDR3 extends over 15 amino acids. CDR3 DNA: TGTGCCAGCAGTTCCGGGTCAAACTCCTACAATGAGCAGTTCTTC. It translates to CASSSGSNSYNEQFF.

The count of this clonotype is one. V and J are TRBV12-3 or TRBV12-4 and TRBJ2-7, with 9 positions matching TRBD2. The assigned J gene may be wrong: the sequence end matches TRBJ2-5 better. This CDR3 is built from 15 residues. CDR3 amino acids: CASSFSVLAGETQYF. The CDR3 bases are TGTGCCAGCAGTTTTTCGGTACTAGCGGGAGAGACCCAGTACTTC.

This chain links TRBV6-5 with TRBJ2-7, with 7 positions matching TRBD2. The length of the CDR3 is 13 residues. The germline V gene encodes CDR1 MNHEY and CDR2 SVGAGI. Unmatched junction bases numbered 11, after V lost 8 bases and J lost 7 bases. CDR3 DNA: TGTGCCAGCTCAGGCGGGAGTGTAGGGGAGCAGTACTTC. Its protein product is CASSGGSVGEQYF.

The J gene is TRBJ2-3, the V gene TRBV5-1; 8 bases map to TRBD2. The CDR3 consists of 16 residues. Germline V gene data show CDR1 as SGHRS and CDR2 as YFSETQ. V was clipped by 5 bases and J by 8 bases; unmatched bases: 16. The CDR3 here is CASRTTSGGIGATQYF. The CDR3 nucleotides read TGCGCCAGCAGGACAACCAGCGGGGGCATAGGGGCTACGCAGTATTTT. The full variable domain, its missing parts supplied by reference TRBV5-1 and TRBJ2-3, is KAGVTQTPRYLIKTRGQQVTLSCSPISGHRSVSWYQQTPGQGLQFLFEYFSETQRNKGNFPGRFSGRQFSNSRSEMNVSTLELGDSALYLCASRTTSGGIGATQYFGPGTRLTVL.

This clonotype was counted once. The chain combines TRBV7-9 with TRBJ2-1; 9 bases line up with TRBD2. The CDR3 runs 16 residues. Germline V gene sequence: CDR1 SEHNR, CDR2 FQNEAQ (reference sequence). V was clipped by 5 bases and J by 0 bases; unmatched bases: 5. Written as DNA, the CDR3 is TGTGCCAGCAGCCGCGGCGGGAGGGCCTCCTACAATGAGCAGTTCTTC. Its protein is CASSRGGRASYNEQFF.

V is TRBV29-1 and J is TRBJ2-1; TRBD2 agrees at 9 bases. The CDR3 extends over 13 amino acids. V trimming: 5 bases; J trimming: 8 bases; junction bases outside the gene matches: 7. Looked up from germline, CDR1 is SQVTM and CDR2 is ANQGSEA. CDR3 in amino acids: CSVNGVAGDEQFF. CDR3 DNA: TGCAGCGTTAATGGAGTAGCGGGGGATGAGCAGTTCTTC.

This clonotype was seen only a few times. The CDR3 loop reads CASSQDNVALSSGANVLTF. The CDR3 DNA reads TGCGCCAGCAGCCAAGATAACGTGGCCCTAAGCTCTGGGGCCAACGTCCTGACTTTC. V gene TRBV4-3 combines with J gene TRBJ2-6, with D uncertain. The CDR3 is 19 amino acids. Germline-derived CDR1 and CDR2 are LGHNA and YSLEER. The germline V and J ends were trimmed by 0 bases and 0 bases, with 15 bases remaining between them.

This clonotype was counted only a few times. The J gene is TRBJ2-1, the V gene TRBV7-9; no clear D. From germline, CDR1 is SEHNR and CDR2 FQNEAQ (reference sequence). Trimming left V 3 bases short and J 0 bases short, with 12 bases between. The CDR3 contains 16 residues. The CDR3 sequence is CASSFVAASSYNEQFF. CDR3 nucleotides: TGTGCCAGCAGCTTCGTCGCGGCGAGCTCCTACAATGAGCAGTTCTTC. Based on the CDR3 plus reference TRBV7-9 and TRBJ2-1, the full variable domain is DTGVSQNPRHKITKRGQNVTFRCDPISEHNRLYWYRQTLGQGPEFLTYFQNEAQLEKSRLLSDRFSAERPKGSFSTLEIQRTEQGDSAMYLCASSFVAASSYNEQFFGPGTRLTVL.

This chain connects TRBV7-9 to TRBJ1-2; no clear D. With 5 bases removed from V and 4 bases from J, the gap between germline ends came to 23 bases. The V gene's germline CDR1 is SEHNR and CDR2 FQNEAQ (reference sequence). This CDR3 contains 17 residues. CDR3 sequence (DNA): TGTGCCAGCAGCCCGGCCTTCGCTAGTGGTACCATCTATGGCTACACCTTC. It is translated as CASSPAFASGTIYGYTF.

The rearrangement links TRBV4-3 to TRBJ1-1; D is ambiguous. V lost 3 bases and J 11 bases, leaving 19 bases between the germline ends. In germline, CDR1 is LGHNA, CDR2 YSLEER. This CDR3 comprises 14 residues. For the CDR3, the DNA is TGCGCCAGCAGCCAGACGGGAGGGTTGGCAGACGCTTTCTTT. Translation gives CASSQTGGLADAFF.

The chain combines TRBV27 with TRBJ2-2; 9 bases map to TRBD2. The germline CDR1 and CDR2 sequences are MNHEY and SMNVEV (reference sequence). This CDR3 spans 17 amino acids. J lost 5 bases, V lost 3 bases, and 10 bases had no gene match. This CDR3 is CASSFQASGAFTGELFF. In DNA, the CDR3 is TGTGCCAGCAGTTTCCAGGCTAGCGGGGCTTTTACCGGGGAGCTGTTTTTT.

The chain joins TRBV20-1 to TRBJ1-6; tentative D call: TRBD1 (5 bases). CDR3 length equals 15 residues. Trimming cost V 5 bases and J 7 bases, with 18 bases left between them. Germline V lookup: CDR1 DFQATT, CDR2 SNEGSKA (reference sequence). For the CDR3, the DNA is TGCAGTGCTCTAGACCTAGGGGCGGGGAATTCACCCCTCCACTTT. As protein: CSALDLGAGNSPLHF.

The V and J genes are TRBV2 and TRBJ2-1; 8 positions agree with TRBD1. Germline CDR1 and CDR2: SNHLY and FYNNEI. The CDR3 spans 14 residues. With 4 bases clipped from V and 8 bases from J, the junction kept 7 bases outside the gene matches. The chain's CDR3 is CASSAGRGLDEQFF. The CDR3 DNA sequence: TGTGCCAGCAGTGCAGGCAGGGGGCTTGATGAGCAGTTCTTC.

The rearrangement links TRBV7-9 to TRBJ2-3; D unclear. CDR1 is SEHNR, CDR2 FQNEAQ, per germline (reference sequence). V lost 11 bases and J 0 bases, leaving 15 bases between the germline ends. This CDR3 has 14 amino acids. CDR3 region: CACRGGYSTDTQYF. CDR3 nucleotides: TGTGCCTGCCGTGGCGGTTATAGCACAGATACGCAGTATTTT.

There are a few counts of this clonotype. J is TRBJ2-4 and V is TRBV10-3; 10 positions match TRBD1. The J call is uncertain, as TRBJ2-7 better fits the DNA end. Germline V gene lookup returns CDR1 ENHRY and CDR2 SYGVKD. The CDR3 contains 13 residues. Written as DNA, the CDR3 is TGTGCCATCAAAGGACAGGGGGTGGGCGAGCAGTACTTC. Its translation: CAIKGQGVGEQYF.

This clonotype was seen a few times. The V gene is TRBV4-1, the J gene TRBJ2-4; 10 bases align to TRBD1. Trimming cost V 2 bases and J 6 bases; bases outside gene matches: 7. The CDR3 is 16 amino acids. Germline assignment: CDR1 MGHRA and CDR2 YSYEKL. CDR3 sequence (DNA): TGCGCCAGCAGCCAACCAGGGACAGGGGTCCGAAACATTCAGTACTTC. As protein: CASSQPGTGVRNIQYF.

This chain joins TRBV2 and TRBJ2-1; 7 bases fit TRBD2. CDR3 length: 16 amino acids. The germline V gene has CDR1 SNHLY and CDR2 FYNNEI. V trimming: 4 bases; J trimming: 4 bases; junction bases outside the gene matches: 10. The CDR3 is CASSGGWRERYNEQFF. The CDR3 bases are TGTGCCAGCAGTGGGGGGTGGCGGGAGCGATACAATGAGCAGTTCTTC. Full variable domain (outside the CDR3, taken from reference TRBV2 and TRBJ2-1): EPEVTQTPSHQVTQMGQEVILRCVPISNHLYFYWYRQILGQKVEFLVSFYNNEISEKSEIFDDQFSVERPDGSNFTLKIRSTKLEDSAMYFCASSGGWRERYNEQFFGPGTRLTVL.